Listed here are 10 T cell receptor beta chains from one sample, sequenced in a study of shared clonotypes between healthy human individuals. Generated by immunoSEQ multiplex PCR, the TCRdb table keeps only in-frame clones and is missing some. The sample records around 600,000 clones, 95% to 98% being singletons. Positive CCR7 selection of CD45RO-negative cells yielded the naive CD8 cells, and terminally differentiated effector memory CD45RA+ cells were excluded. The specimen sequenced was naive CD8+ T cells sorted from blood. Receptors were obtained from a man between 25 and 39 years old in good health.

The V call is TRBV10-2, the J call TRBJ2-1; D is unresolved. With 2 bases removed from V and 6 bases from J, the gap between germline ends came to 5 bases. There are 12 residues in the CDR3. The germline CDR1 and CDR2 sequences are WSHSY and SAAADI. In DNA, the CDR3 is TGCGCCAGCAGTGAGCAATTCAATGAGCAGTTCTTC. Translated: CASSEQFNEQFF.

This chain joins TRBV11-2 and TRBJ2-7; 7 bases map to TRBD1. CDR3 length: 14 residues. V lost 5 bases to trimming and J lost 2 bases; unmatched junction nucleotides: 6. CDR1 and CDR2 from the germline V gene are SGHAT and FQNNGV. The CDR3 is CASSGRQGPYEQYF. DNA of the CDR3: TGTGCCAGCAGCGGCCGACAGGGCCCCTACGAGCAGTACTTC.

The CDR3 coding sequence is TGTGCCAGCAGCCCTCTCGACAGAAGTGATGGCTACACCTTC. Its translation is CASSPLDRSDGYTF. This chain links TRBV27 with TRBJ1-2, with D possibly being TRBD1 (5 bases). The CDR3 length is 14 residues. Per germline, CDR1 MNHEY and CDR2 SMNVEV (reference sequence). V lost 6 bases, J lost 6 bases, and 17 bases lay in between.

V and J are TRBV11-2 and TRBJ2-1; the match to TRBD2 covers 11 bases. Germline V gene lookup returns CDR1 SGHAT and CDR2 FQNNGV. The CDR3 sequence is 15 residues long. After removal of 5 bases from V and 3 bases from J, the junction contained 3 bases not matched to a gene. The CDR3 sequence: CASSVTSGGYNEQFF. CDR3 nucleotide sequence: TGTGCCAGCAGCGTAACTAGCGGGGGCTACAATGAGCAGTTCTTC.

V usage is TRBV2 and J usage is TRBJ2-7; TRBD1 might be the D (6 bases). CDR3 length: 13 residues. V was shortened by 8 bases and J by 0 bases, with 11 bases between the two germline ends. Germline assignment: CDR1 SNHLY and CDR2 FYNNEI. The CDR3 region has the DNA TGTGCCAGCCACAGGACAGACTCCTACGAGCAGTACTTC. This gives the protein CASHRTDSYEQYF.

The DNA for the CDR3 is TGTGCCAGCAGCCCAAAGGGTGGGGGAAGGGGCGAGCAGTACTTC. It specifies CASSPKGGGRGEQYF. The chain employs TRBV13 and TRBJ2-7; perhaps D is TRBD1 or TRBD2 (5 bases each). Germline loops: CDR1 PRHDT, CDR2 FYEKMQ (reference sequence). The CDR3 totals 15 residues. The germline V and J ends were trimmed by 5 bases and 6 bases, with 20 bases remaining between them.

This chain uses TRBV5-6 with TRBJ2-1; D not certain. Per germline, CDR1 SGHDT and CDR2 YYEEEE. The CDR3 totals 15 residues. The V end was cut by 0 bases, the J end by 4 bases, with 11 bases between. The CDR3 region is CASSLVGSAYNEQFF. The CDR3 nucleotides are TGTGCCAGCAGCTTGGTTGGGTCAGCTTACAATGAGCAGTTCTTC.

A remark on this clone: This sample includes further DNA sequences coding for the same CDR3. The rearrangement uses TRBV11-3 and TRBJ2-7; 14 nucleotides match TRBD2. The V gene's germline CDR1 is SGHNT and CDR2 YENEEA. This CDR3 contains 14 residues. With V trimmed by 4 bases and J by 5 bases, 1 base remained unmatched. This CDR3 is CASSSGLAGDEQYF. The CDR3 DNA sequence: TGTGCCAGCAGCTCGGGACTAGCGGGAGACGAGCAGTACTTC.

The chain uses TRBV18 and TRBJ1-1, with a weak D call TRBD1 (5 bases). The V end lost 5 bases, the J end lost 7 bases, and 8 bases lay between the germline ends. The CDR3 is 11 amino acids. Looked up from germline, CDR1 is KGHSH and CDR2 is LQKENI. The CDR3 DNA reads as TGTGCCAGCTCAGAGGGGATTGAAGCTTTCTTT. This translates into CASSEGIEAFF.

Concerning this clone itself: The identical CDR3 is also encoded by other nucleotide sequences in the sample. CDR3 coding DNA: TGTGCCAGCAGCGGGAGCGGTAGCTCCTACAATGAGCAGTTCTTC. It translates to CASSGSGSSYNEQFF. The chain links TRBV9 to TRBJ2-1, with a tentative D call TRBD2 (5 bases). The V end was cut by 3 bases, the J end by 0 bases, with 10 bases between. Germline CDR1 reads SGDLS; CDR2 reads YYNGEE. There are 15 residues in the CDR3.